A single sample is the source of the 3 T cell receptor beta chains below, sequenced in a study of metastatic and nonmetastatic thyroid tumors. None of the patients had undergone any treatment ahead of thyroid surgery. TCRdb re-clonotyped the PCR reads through MiXCR. The sample has roughly 10,000 clones; around 20% are singletons. The sequencing input was adjacent normal tissue. Every receptor here comes from a female donor with papillary thyroid cancer or a benign thyroid nodule (not recorded which). Some clones in this sample may be carry-over from other donors' samples.

The chain links TRBV30 to TRBJ2-7, with 7 bases fitting TRBD2. Germline V gene data show CDR1 as GTSNPN and CDR2 as SVGIG (reference sequence). There are 13 residues in the CDR3. Losses at the gene ends were 8 bases for V and 4 bases for J; bases not matched to a gene: 11. The CDR3 loop is CAMGRESRYEQYF. CDR3 DNA: TGTGCCATGGGGAGGGAGTCGAGGTACGAGCAGTACTTC.

This clone occurred many times. The genes are TRBV5-5 and TRBJ2-1; tentatively, D is TRBD1 or TRBD2 (6 bases each). Germline V gene lookup returns CDR1 SGHKS and CDR2 YYEKEE (reference sequence). This CDR3 region has 18 residues. Trimming pared 1 base from V and 0 bases from J, leaving 17 bases between. The DNA of the CDR3 is TGTGCCAGCAGCTTGTCTCATCTCGGAGGGGGCTCCTACAATGAGCAGTTCTTC. Amino acid sequence: CASSLSHLGGGSYNEQFF.

The gene calls are TRBV7-3 and TRBJ2-2; TRBD2 matches 11 bases. V lost 6 bases, J lost 0 bases, and 3 bases stayed unmatched. This CDR3 contains 16 residues. The V gene's germline CDR1 is SGHTA and CDR2 FQGTGA. CDR3 region: CASRNSGGANTGELFF. For the CDR3, the DNA is TGTGCCAGCAGGAATAGCGGGGGGGCGAACACCGGGGAGCTGTTTTTT. The whole variable domain, remainder taken from reference TRBV7-3 and TRBJ2-2, is GAGVSQTPSNKVTEKGKYVELRCDPISGHTALYWYRQSLGQGPEFLIYFQGTGAADDSGLPNDRFFAVRPEGSVSTLKIQRTERGDSAVYLCASRNSGGANTGELFFGEGSRLTVL.